This is a list of T cell receptor beta chains from one sample in a study of PD-1 blockade in classical Hodgkin lymphoma. Sequencing was performed with immunoSEQ multiplex PCR; in TCRdb, only in-frame clones are kept and a portion is missing. The profile shows approximately 7,500 clones, around 84% of them singletons. Sample: peripheral blood mononuclear cells (PBMCs), taken at baseline. These receptors all come from a human donor with classical Hodgkin lymphoma. Both conserved end residues are part of each CDR3. The D gene is left open where the match is weak. The size entry is marked missing in some rows and otherwise reads once, few, many or a size class.

d_call	v_call	j_call	cdr3_length	clone_size	cdr3_aa	cdr3_nt
TRBD1	TRBV6-1	TRBJ2-7	14	-	CASTPLSGQGEQYF	TGTGCCAGCACCCCATTGTCAGGACAGGGTGAGCAGTACTTC
TRBD2	TRBV7-9	TRBJ2-3	16	-	CASSTLAGFSTDTQYF	TGTGCCAGCAGCACGCTAGCGGGATTTAGCACAGATACGCAGTATTTT
-	TRBV12-1	TRBJ2-2	17	-	CASSTTWSRTNTGELFF	TGTGCCAGCAGCACTACCTGGAGCCGTACGAACACCGGGGAGCTGTTTTTT
-	TRBV18	TRBJ1-2	19	-	CASSPRSLPGHGDYSGYTF	TGTGCCAGCTCACCAAGAAGCCTGCCGGGACACGGTGACTATTCAGGCTACACCTTC
TRBD2	TRBV7-2	TRBJ2-2	13	-	CASRGGDTGELFF	TGTGCCAGCAGGGGGGGGGACACCGGGGAGCTGTTTTTT
TRBD2	TRBV28	TRBJ2-5	15	few	CASTQDLAGGETQYF	TGTGCCAGCACCCAAGATCTAGCGGGAGGAGAGACCCAGTACTTC
-	TRBV19	TRBJ1-1	13	-	CASSPPSNTEAFF	TGTGCCAGTAGCCCGCCGTCGAACACTGAAGCTTTCTTT
TRBD2	TRBV7-8	TRBJ2-3	18	-	CASSLVYRASGRTDTQYF	TGTGCCAGCAGCTTAGTATATCGGGCTAGCGGGCGCACAGATACGCAGTATTTT
-	TRBV28	TRBJ2-5	15	-	CASSLSGTFQETQYF	TGTGCCAGCAGTTTATCCGGGACATTTCAAGAGACCCAGTACTTC
-	TRBV5-1	TRBJ1-2	14	few	CASSLLRPTRGYTF	TGCGCCAGCAGCCTCCTCCGACCCACTCGCGGCTACACCTTC
-	TRBV18	TRBJ2-2	15	-	CASSPNRRNTGELFF	TGTGCCAGCTCACCGAATAGGCGGAACACCGGGGAGCTGTTTTTT
-	TRBV7-8	TRBJ2-1	13	-	CASISDVGNEQFF	TGTGCCAGCATCTCAGACGTCGGCAATGAGCAGTTCTTC
TRBD1	TRBV29-1	TRBJ1-2	14	-	CSATGTASSYGYTF	TGCAGCGCCACCGGGACAGCGTCTTCCTATGGCTACACCTTC
TRBD2	TRBV29-1	TRBJ2-7	13	-	CSVVLAAVYEQYF	TGCAGCGTTGTTCTAGCGGCCGTCTACGAGCAGTACTTC
TRBD1	TRBV7-2	TRBJ2-7	15	once	CASSGMGQGVIEQYF	TGTGCCAGCAGCGGTATGGGACAGGGGGTAATCGAGCAGTACTTC
-	TRBV29-1	TRBJ1-2	14	-	CSVDRELSGYGYTF	TGCAGCGTTGACCGCGAATTATCGGGCTATGGCTACACCTTC
TRBD1	TRBV6-1	TRBJ2-7	16	-	CASSVSAGGGPYEQYF	TGTGCCAGCAGTGTCTCGGCAGGGGGCGGCCCCTACGAGCAGTACTTC
TRBD2	TRBV7-2	TRBJ2-5	15	-	CASSQTSGSTETQYF	TGTGCCAGCAGCCAGACTAGCGGGAGTACTGAGACCCAGTACTTC
-	TRBV7-3	TRBJ2-2	16	-	CASSTPGVRGAGELFF	TGTGCCAGCAGCACCCCGGGAGTCAGGGGGGCCGGGGAGCTGTTTTTT
TRBD2	TRBV6-1	TRBJ2-5	15	-	CASSSTSGDQETQYF	TGTGCCAGCAGTTCTACTAGCGGGGACCAAGAGACCCAGTACTTC
-	TRBV11-2	TRBJ2-3	14	-	CASSRSWGTDTQYF	TGTGCCAGCAGCCGCAGTTGGGGCACAGATACGCAGTATTTT
-	TRBV28	TRBJ1-3	13	-	CASKGVAGNTIYF	TGTGCCAGCAAGGGAGTGGCTGGAAACACCATATATTTT
-	TRBV25-1	TRBJ2-3	16	-	CATSPTASISTDTQYF	TGTGCCACCTCCCCGACCGCTTCTATTAGCACAGATACGCAGTATTTT
-	TRBV21-1	TRBJ2-1	14	-	CASSGGQGRHEQFF	TGTGCCAGCAGCGGGGGACAGGGGAGACATGAGCAGTTCTTC
-	TRBV7-3	TRBJ2-7	13	few	CASSRERGGEQYF	TGTGCCAGCAGCCGAGAACGGGGTGGCGAGCAGTACTTC
-	TRBV4-1	TRBJ2-2	15	-	CASSQGDGNTGELFF	TGCGCCAGCAGCCAGGGGGACGGTAACACCGGGGAGCTGTTTTTT